This note documents a single TCR beta chain sequence. Its cognate antigen is unknown. The sample belongs to a study of vaccination and CD4 T cells after COVID-19. About the research overall: The convalescents included six males and four females, and among them two were Hispanic while seven were Caucasian. Post-COVID draws followed diagnosis by a median around 92 days (range 35 to 161). The post-vaccine samples came a median roughly 79 days after dose two (range 14 to 241). Points from the study as a whole: When vaccine-specific clones from convalescent patients were examined, 304 of 307 were spike mono-reactive.

TCRdb independently ran MiXCR on the PCR reads; one entry per CDR3 protein. Of fewer than 15,000 distinct CDR3 sequences in the sample, more than 55% were seen once. Sequenced here: CD4+ T cells from blood, sampled after SARS-CoV-2 vaccination. This receptor was obtained from a human donor who had recovered from COVID-19.

The DNA for the CDR3 is TGTGCCAGCTCACCGCTCGGACAGGGGAGCGGAGAATTCCGTTCACCCCTCCACTTT. Translating gives CASSPLGQGSGEFRSPLHF. The V gene is TRBV18, the J gene TRBJ1-6, with 9 nucleotides matching TRBD1. The CDR3 sequence is 19 residues long. Germline V gene lookup returns CDR1 KGHSH and CDR2 LQKENI. Losses at the gene ends were 3 bases for V and 9 bases for J; bases not matched to a gene: 18.